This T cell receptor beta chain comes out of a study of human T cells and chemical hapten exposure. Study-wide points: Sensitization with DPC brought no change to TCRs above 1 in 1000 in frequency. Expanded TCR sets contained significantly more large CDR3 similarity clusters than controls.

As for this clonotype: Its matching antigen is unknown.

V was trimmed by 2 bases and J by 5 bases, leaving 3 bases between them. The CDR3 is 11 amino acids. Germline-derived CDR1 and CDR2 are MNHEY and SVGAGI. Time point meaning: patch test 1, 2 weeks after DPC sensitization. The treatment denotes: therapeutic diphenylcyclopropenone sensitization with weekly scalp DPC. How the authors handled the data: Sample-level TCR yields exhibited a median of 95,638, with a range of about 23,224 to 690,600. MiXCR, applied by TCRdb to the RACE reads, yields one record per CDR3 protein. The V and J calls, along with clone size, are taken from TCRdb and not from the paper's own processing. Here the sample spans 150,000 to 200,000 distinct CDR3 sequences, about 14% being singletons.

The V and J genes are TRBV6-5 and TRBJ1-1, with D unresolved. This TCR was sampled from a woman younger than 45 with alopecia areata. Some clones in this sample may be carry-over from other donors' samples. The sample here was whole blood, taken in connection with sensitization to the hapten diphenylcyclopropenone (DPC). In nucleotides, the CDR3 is TGTGCCAGCAGTTACGGTACTGAAGCTTTCTTT. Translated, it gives CASSYGTEAFF.